This TCR beta chain is from a study of cytomegalovirus exposure and HLA in healthy donors. Study findings and constraints: A later analysis showed that HLA-associated TCR beta chains had undergone more clonal expansion than equally common others.

Details on this clone: Its specificity is not known.

After removal of 0 bases from V and 5 bases from J, the junction contained 7 bases not matched to a gene. The CDR3 is 15 amino acids. Per germline, CDR1 SGHDT and CDR2 YYEEEE. It was with 60 Vbeta and 13 Jbeta primers that the PCR ran. Libraries were prepared by immunoSEQ multiplex PCR; TCRdb keeps only in-frame clonotypes and omits some of them. This repertoire shows about 230,000 clones, roughly 90% found once; its top ten account for around 1%. The chain employs TRBV5-6 and TRBJ2-7, with 8 nucleotides matching TRBD1. The TCR was taken from a woman between 18 and 29 years old in good health and CMV-seronegative. The specimen was PBMCs. The CDR3 nucleotides read TGTGCCAGCAGCTTGGAGTGGACAGGGACCCACGAGCAGTACTTC. Residues: CASSLEWTGTHEQYF.